The clone carrying this T cell receptor beta chain turned up a few times. What it recognizes is unknown. The table came from immunoSEQ multiplex PCR; TCRdb's copy has only in-frame clones and leaves some out. This sample has tens of thousands of clones; 88% occur once, and the top ten carry around 10%. The data were obtained in a study of OX40 agonist ivuxolimab in advanced cancers. Study-level background: Across the patients, intravenous ivuxolimab was delivered every 2 weeks at 0.01 to 10 mg/kg. Partial responses, seen in three patients, involved one hepatocellular carcinoma and two cutaneous melanomas.

This CDR3 contains 12 residues. V shed 2 bases and J shed 5 bases, with 5 bases lying between them. Germline CDR1 and CDR2: SGHDT and YYEEEE. Points from the study as a whole: The study observed clonal expansion of CD4+ and CD8+ blood T cells by week 6 at 0.1 to 3.0 mg/kg. What antigens the expanded peripheral T cells recognized was never established.

The receptor comes from an adult with an advanced solid tumor such as melanoma, head and neck, liver or kidney cancer. The rearrangement uses TRBV5-6 and TRBJ1-5; D is ambiguous. This specimen consisted of CD4+ or CD8+ T cells sorted from blood, obtained in a trial of the OX40 agonist ivuxolimab. DNA of the CDR3: TGTGCCAGCAGCTTTGGAGATCAGCCCCAGCATTTT. Residues: CASSFGDQPQHF.